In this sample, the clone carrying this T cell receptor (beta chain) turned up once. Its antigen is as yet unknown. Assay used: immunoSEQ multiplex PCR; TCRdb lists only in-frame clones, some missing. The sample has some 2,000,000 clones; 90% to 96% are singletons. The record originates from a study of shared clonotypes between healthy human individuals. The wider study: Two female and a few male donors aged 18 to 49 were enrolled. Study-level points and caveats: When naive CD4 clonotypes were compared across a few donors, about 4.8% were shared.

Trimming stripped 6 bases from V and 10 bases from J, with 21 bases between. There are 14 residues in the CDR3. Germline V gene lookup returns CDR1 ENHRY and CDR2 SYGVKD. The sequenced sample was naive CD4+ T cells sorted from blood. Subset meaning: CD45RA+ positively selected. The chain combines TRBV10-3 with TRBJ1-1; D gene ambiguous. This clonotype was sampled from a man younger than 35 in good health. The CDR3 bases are TGTGCCATCAGCTCCTCCGGGGAGAAAAATATAGCTTTCTTT. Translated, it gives CAISSSGEKNIAFF.